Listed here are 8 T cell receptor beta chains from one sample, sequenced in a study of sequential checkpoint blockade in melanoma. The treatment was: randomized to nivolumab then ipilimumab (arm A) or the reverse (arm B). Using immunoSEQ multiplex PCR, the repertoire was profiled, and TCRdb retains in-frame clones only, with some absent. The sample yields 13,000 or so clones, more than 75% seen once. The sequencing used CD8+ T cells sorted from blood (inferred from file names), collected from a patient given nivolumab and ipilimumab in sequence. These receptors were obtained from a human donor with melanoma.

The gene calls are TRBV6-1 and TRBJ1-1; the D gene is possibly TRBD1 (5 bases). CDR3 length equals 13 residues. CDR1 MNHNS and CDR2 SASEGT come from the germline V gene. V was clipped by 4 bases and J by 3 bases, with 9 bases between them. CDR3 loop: CASSVRVDTEAFF. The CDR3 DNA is TGTGCCAGCAGTGTCAGGGTTGACACTGAAGCTTTCTTT.

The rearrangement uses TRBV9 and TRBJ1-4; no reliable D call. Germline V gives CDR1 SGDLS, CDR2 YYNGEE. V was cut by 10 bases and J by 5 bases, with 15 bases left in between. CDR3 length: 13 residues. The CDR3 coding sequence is TGTGCCTCCGCTCCGGGAGGGAATGAAAAACTGTTTTTT. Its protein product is CASAPGGNEKLFF.

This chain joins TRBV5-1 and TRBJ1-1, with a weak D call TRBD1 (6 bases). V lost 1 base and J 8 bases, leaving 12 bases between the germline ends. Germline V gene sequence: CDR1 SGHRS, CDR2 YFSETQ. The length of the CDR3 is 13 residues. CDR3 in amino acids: CASSLPDSMEAFF. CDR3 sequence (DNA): TGCGCCAGCAGCTTGCCGGACAGTATGGAAGCTTTCTTT. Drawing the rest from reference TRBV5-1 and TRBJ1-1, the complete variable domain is KAGVTQTPRYLIKTRGQQVTLSCSPISGHRSVSWYQQTPGQGLQFLFEYFSETQRNKGNFPGRFSGRQFSNSRSEMNVSTLELGDSALYLCASSLPDSMEAFFGQGTRLTVV.

In nucleotides, the CDR3 is TGTGCCAGCAGCAAAGAGCACGGCTACGAGCAGTACTTC. It yields the protein CASSKEHGYEQYF. The chain links TRBV21-1 to TRBJ2-7; TRBD2, the D gene given by the table, was not confirmed from the DNA. TRBV21-1 is shown as a pseudogene. This CDR3 is 13 amino acids long.

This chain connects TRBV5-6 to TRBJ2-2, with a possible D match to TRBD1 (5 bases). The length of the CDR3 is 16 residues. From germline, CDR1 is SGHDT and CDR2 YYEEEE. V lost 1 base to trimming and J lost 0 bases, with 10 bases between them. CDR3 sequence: CASSLLQASNTGELFF. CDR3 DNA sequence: TGTGCCAGCAGCTTGTTACAGGCGTCGAACACCGGGGAGCTGTTTTTT.

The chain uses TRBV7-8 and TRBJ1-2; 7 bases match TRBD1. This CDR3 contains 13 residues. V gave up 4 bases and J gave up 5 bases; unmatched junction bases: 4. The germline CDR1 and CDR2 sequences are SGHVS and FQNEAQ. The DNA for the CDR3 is TGTGCCAGCAGCTGGGACAGAGAATATGGCTACACCTTC. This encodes CASSWDREYGYTF.

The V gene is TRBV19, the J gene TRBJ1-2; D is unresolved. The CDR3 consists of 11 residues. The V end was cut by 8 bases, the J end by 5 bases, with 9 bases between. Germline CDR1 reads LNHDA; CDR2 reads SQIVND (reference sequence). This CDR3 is CASSKMYGYTF. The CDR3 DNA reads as TGTGCCAGTTCCAAAATGTATGGCTACACCTTC.

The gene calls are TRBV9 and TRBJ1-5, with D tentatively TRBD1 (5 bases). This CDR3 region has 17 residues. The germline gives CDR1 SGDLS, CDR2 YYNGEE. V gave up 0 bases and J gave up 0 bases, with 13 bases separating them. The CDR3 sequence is CASSVDQGPYSNQPQHF. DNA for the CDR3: TGTGCCAGCAGCGTAGACCAGGGTCCTTATAGCAATCAGCCCCAGCATTTT.